This TCR beta chain was identified in a study of PD-1 blockade in classical Hodgkin lymphoma. Study information: Nivolumab was administered to patients intravenously at 3 mg/kg every 2 weeks.

The sample holds one count of this clone. Its specificity is unknown. Time point meaning: cycle 4 day 1 (C4D1), after 5 to 7 weeks of nivolumab. Relapse after autologous stem cell transplantation occurred in every patient, and brentuximab vedotin exposure varied. Purification of CD4+ T cells from thawed PBMCs was achieved by magnetic negative selection. Classification of best responses gave complete response, partial response or progressive disease. Regarding the study as a whole: CD4+ TCR diversity, unlike CD8+, climbed significantly by C4D1.

Sequencing used immunoSEQ multiplex PCR; TCRdb keeps in-frame clones, though not all of them. The sample records 10,000 to 15,000 clones, about 80% being singletons. The TCR comes from a human donor with classical Hodgkin lymphoma. The sample in question was CD4+ T cells from blood, obtained before the fourth cycle of nivolumab.

This chain's CDR3 is CASSLRGISAYEQYF. CDR3 coding DNA: TGTGCCAGCAGCTTGCGCGGGATAAGTGCCTACGAGCAGTACTTC. The chain joins TRBV5-4 to TRBJ2-7; D is perhaps TRBD2 (6 bases). Trimming removed 1 base from V and 2 bases from J, with 13 bases in between. Germline V CDR1 and CDR2: SGHNT, YYREEE (reference sequence). The CDR3 spans 15 residues. Drawing the rest from reference TRBV5-4 and TRBJ2-7, the complete variable domain is ETGVTQSPTHLIKTRGQQVTLRCSSQSGHNTVSWYQQALGQGPQFIFQYYREEENGRGNFPPRFSGLQFPNYSSELNVNALELDDSALYLCASSLRGISAYEQYFGPGTRLTVT.